The 14 T cell receptor beta chains below come from one sample, sequenced in a study of blood T cells in healthy people across ages. The second PCR ran about 6 to 12 cycles with a sample-barcoded 5' primer and J-beta primers. TCRdb recomputed calls from the 5' RACE reads with MiXCR, one row per CDR3 protein. The sample carries 270,000 or so distinct CDR3 sequences, roughly 26% recorded once. The specimen was blood. The receptor set was obtained from a woman between 65 and 79 years old in good health.

V gene TRBV7-8 combines with J gene TRBJ2-7, with 8 bases that match TRBD1. CDR1 and CDR2 (germline): SGHVS, FQNEAQ. Losses at the gene ends were 1 base for V and 4 bases for J; bases not matched to a gene: 12. CDR3 length: 17 residues. In nucleotides, the CDR3 is TGTGCCAGCAGCTTAGAGAGGACAGGGAAAAGGGGATACGAGCAGTACTTC. Encoded protein: CASSLERTGKRGYEQYF.

The count of this clonotype is one. The chain carries TRBV12-3 or TRBV12-4 and TRBJ1-1; D ambiguous. V was trimmed by 0 bases and J by 4 bases, leaving 15 bases between them. This CDR3 has 16 amino acids. The CDR3 nucleotides are TGTGCCAGCAGTTTAGCGCGAAGGGTATTGAGCACTGAAGCTTTCTTT. It is translated as CASSLARRVLSTEAFF.

The chain carries TRBV10-3 and TRBJ2-7; the match to TRBD2 covers 14 bases. J gave up 12 bases and V 4 bases, and 5 bases lay outside the gene matches. CDR1 and CDR2 (germline): ENHRY, SYGVKD. The CDR3 has 13 residues. The CDR3 DNA follows: TGTGCCATCAGTGGGGGACTAGCGGGAGTTCTGTACTTC. This encodes CAISGGLAGVLYF.

This chain uses TRBV25-1 with TRBJ1-4, with a tentative D call TRBD1 (6 bases). The CDR3 consists of 13 residues. Germline V gives CDR1 MGHDK, CDR2 SYGVNS. V was cut by 6 bases and J by 3 bases, with 8 bases left in between. In nucleotides, the CDR3 is TGTGCCAGCAGAGACAGGCCTAATGAAAAACTGTTTTTT. Translating it yields CASRDRPNEKLFF.

V is TRBV7-9 and J is TRBJ2-5; 7 bases are a match to TRBD2. The CDR3 covers 15 residues. V shed 1 base, J shed 4 bases, and the junction held 6 bases outside the gene matches. Germline V CDR1 and CDR2: SEHNR, FQNEAQ (reference sequence). CDR3 in amino acids: CASSLEAGESETQYF. The DNA of the CDR3 is TGTGCCAGCAGCTTAGAGGCGGGAGAATCAGAGACCCAGTACTTC.

A single count supports this clonotype. The conserved closing phenylalanine or tryptophan is absent in this CDR3, likely reflecting a read error. The chain links TRBV28 to TRBJ2-1; TRBD2 matches 9 bases. The CDR3 is 15 residues long. V was pared by 10 bases and J by 7 bases, with 14 bases of the junction left unmatched. The germline gives CDR1 MDHEN, CDR2 SYDVKM. DNA for the CDR3: TGTGCCACCGACTTGGCGGGAGGGCCGGGGAATGAGCAGTTCTTA. Protein: CATDLAGGPGNEQFL.

The chain carries TRBV28 and TRBJ2-3, with 9 nucleotides matching TRBD2. The CDR3 spans 14 residues. Germline V gene sequence: CDR1 MDHEN, CDR2 SYDVKM. The CDR3 nucleotides read TGTAGGGTAGCGGGAGAACGGGGCACAGATACGCAGTATTTT. Protein product: CRVAGERGTDTQYF.

The V gene is TRBV7-3, the J gene TRBJ2-2; TRBD1 matches 9 bases. Trimming cost V 4 bases and J 6 bases; bases outside gene matches: 9. The CDR3 spans 16 residues. In germline, CDR1 is SGHTA, CDR2 FQGTGA. Here the CDR3 DNA reads TGTGCCAGCAGCTCTACAGGGGGCCGGGGTGCCGGGGAGCTGTTTTTT. Amino acids: CASSSTGGRGAGELFF.

The sample holds a few counts of this clonotype. This chain joins TRBV29-1 and TRBJ2-1; 9 bases are a match to TRBD2. V shed 5 bases, J shed 7 bases, and the junction held 6 bases outside the gene matches. The CDR3 is 13 amino acids. Germline V lookup: CDR1 SQVTM, CDR2 ANQGSEA. This CDR3 is CSVSPAGGNEQFF. In nucleotides, the CDR3 is TGCAGCGTTAGCCCAGCGGGAGGTAATGAGCAGTTCTTC.

This clonotype was detected a few times. V is TRBV7-2 and J is TRBJ2-5; 9 positions match TRBD2. CDR1 and CDR2 from the germline V gene are SGHTA and FQGNSA. After removal of 4 bases from V and 5 bases from J, the junction contained 5 bases not matched to a gene. This CDR3 is built from 14 residues. The CDR3: CASSSAGGRETQYF. CDR3 bases: TGTGCCAGCAGCTCAGCGGGAGGTCGGGAGACCCAGTACTTC. Full variable domain (missing parts from reference TRBV7-2 and TRBJ2-5): GAGVSQSPSNKVTEKGKDVELRCDPISGHTALYWYRQSLGQGLEFLIYFQGNSAPDKSGLPSDRFSAERTGGSVSTLTIQRTQQEDSAVYLCASSSAGGRETQYFGPGTRLLVL.

The chain links TRBV9 to TRBJ2-3; 7 positions agree with TRBD1. The CDR3 contains 13 residues. V lost 4 bases to trimming and J lost 5 bases; unmatched junction nucleotides: 4. Germline-derived CDR1 and CDR2 are SGDLS and YYNGEE. The CDR3 spells CASSHTGEDTQYF. The DNA of the CDR3 is TGTGCCAGCAGCCATACAGGGGAAGATACGCAGTATTTT. Variable domain in full (rest from reference TRBV9 and TRBJ2-3): DSGVTQTPKHLITATGQRVTLRCSPRSGDLSVYWYQQSLDQGLQFLIQYYNGEERAKGNILERFSAQQFPDLHSELNLSSLELGDSALYFCASSHTGEDTQYFGPGTRLTVL.

This clonotype was counted between two and nine times. The rearrangement links TRBV27 to TRBJ2-3, with D uncertain. In germline, CDR1 is MNHEY, CDR2 SMNVEV (reference sequence). V dropped 5 bases and J dropped 5 bases, with 11 bases sitting between them. The CDR3 length is 13 residues. CDR3 protein: CASSLRQRDTQYF. As DNA, the CDR3 is TGTGCCAGCAGTCTGAGGCAAAGAGATACGCAGTATTTT.

The chain recombines TRBV5-6 with TRBJ2-5; the D gene is possibly TRBD1 (6 bases). V lost 2 bases and J 11 bases, leaving 19 bases between the germline ends. Germline-derived CDR1 and CDR2 are SGHDT and YYEEEE. There are 14 residues in the CDR3. The CDR3 here is CASSFQGIAYGQYF. In nucleotides, the CDR3 is TGTGCCAGCAGCTTCCAGGGGATAGCGTACGGGCAGTACTTC. Using reference TRBV5-6 and TRBJ2-5 for the parts outside the CDR3, the full variable domain is DAGVTQSPTHLIKTRGQQVTLRCSPKSGHDTVSWYQQALGQGPQFIFQYYEEEERQRGNFPDRFSGHQFPNYSSELNVNALLLGDSALYLCASSFQGIAYGQYFGPGTRLLVL.

This chain links TRBV11-2 with TRBJ1-1, with D unresolved. Trimming removed 1 base at V and 4 bases at J, with 7 bases between. This CDR3 has 13 residues. Germline CDR1 SGHAT, CDR2 FQNNGV. The CDR3 DNA reads as TGTGCCAGCAGCTTAGCCAGGAGCACTGAAGCTTTCTTT. It is translated as CASSLARSTEAFF.